These 7 T cell receptor beta chains were sequenced from one sample in a study of blood T cell repertoires in COVID-19. The repertoire was sequenced with immunoSEQ multiplex PCR; TCRdb's copy has only in-frame clones and lacks some. Among some 87,000 clones listed, roughly four fifths were seen once. Sequencing was done on a sample of peripheral blood. All receptors come from a woman of 80 years or more with active or convalescent COVID-19.

In DNA form, the CDR3 reads TGTGCCAGTAGTATAGATTCGAGGGGGAAAAGGGGGTCCTACGAGCAGTACTTC. It yields the protein CASSIDSRGKRGSYEQYF. The V and J genes are TRBV19 and TRBJ2-7, with D perhaps matching TRBD1 (6 bases). The CDR3 has 18 amino acids. Trimming removed 0 bases at V and 1 base at J, with 19 bases between. The germline CDR1 and CDR2 sequences are LNHDA and SQIVND (reference sequence).

This chain joins TRBV11-2 and TRBJ1-1, with D uncertain. The V end was cut by 0 bases, the J end by 7 bases, with 9 bases between. Germline CDR1 and CDR2: SGHAT and FQNNGV. The CDR3 covers 13 residues. CDR3 bases: TGTGCCAGCAGCTTAGATGCCGGTGTTGAAGCTTTCTTT. Translating gives CASSLDAGVEAFF. Looking up the rest from reference TRBV11-2 and TRBJ1-1 gives the full variable domain: EAGVAQSPRYKIIEKRQSVAFWCNPISGHATLYWYQQILGQGPKLLIQFQNNGVVDDSQLPKDRFSAERLKGVDSTLKIQPAKLEDSAVYLCASSLDAGVEAFFGQGTRLTVV.

The CDR3 region is CASAQGAGTEAFF. CDR3 coding DNA: TGTGCCAGCGCTCAGGGGGCTGGCACTGAAGCTTTCTTT. This sequence joins TRBV10-3 and TRBJ1-1; TRBD1 aligns across 8 bases. Unmatched junction bases numbered 8, after V lost 10 bases and J lost 4 bases. The CDR3 consists of 13 residues. In germline, CDR1 is ENHRY, CDR2 SYGVKD.

V usage is TRBV5-6 and J usage is TRBJ1-1; TRBD1 agrees at 12 bases. The V gene's germline CDR1 is SGHDT and CDR2 YYEEEE. There are 16 residues in the CDR3. V shed 2 bases, J shed 4 bases, and the junction held 6 bases outside the gene matches. CDR3 region: CASSFGTGGDGTEAFF. The CDR3 DNA follows: TGTGCCAGCAGCTTTGGGACAGGGGGCGATGGCACTGAAGCTTTCTTT.

The chain employs TRBV18 and TRBJ1-1; 7 nucleotides match TRBD1. Germline V gives CDR1 KGHSH, CDR2 LQKENI. The CDR3 loop spans 15 amino acids. V shed 4 bases and J 7 bases; nucleotides not matched to a gene: 12. The CDR3 region is CASSLSGTEVHEAFF. CDR3 bases: TGTGCCAGCTCACTATCCGGGACAGAGGTGCATGAAGCTTTCTTT.

The chain is built from TRBV5-4 and TRBJ2-5; possible D gene TRBD2, 6 bases. Trimming took 0 bases from V and 5 from J, leaving 14 bases between them. The CDR3 loop spans 15 amino acids. Germline CDR1 is SGHNT and CDR2 is YYREEE (reference sequence). The CDR3: CASSLGGTRGETQYF. CDR3 in DNA: TGTGCCAGCAGCTTGGGGGGGACTCGAGGCGAGACCCAGTACTTC.

The chain uses TRBV5-3 and TRBJ1-5; D call uncertain. TRBV5-3 is designated an ORF whose function remains uncertain. The CDR3 is 15 residues long. Trimming stripped 4 bases from V and 6 bases from J, with 17 bases between. The CDR3 reads CARSQPPTGGQPQHF. In nucleotides, the CDR3 is TGTGCCAGAAGCCAACCCCCTACGGGTGGTCAGCCCCAGCATTTT.